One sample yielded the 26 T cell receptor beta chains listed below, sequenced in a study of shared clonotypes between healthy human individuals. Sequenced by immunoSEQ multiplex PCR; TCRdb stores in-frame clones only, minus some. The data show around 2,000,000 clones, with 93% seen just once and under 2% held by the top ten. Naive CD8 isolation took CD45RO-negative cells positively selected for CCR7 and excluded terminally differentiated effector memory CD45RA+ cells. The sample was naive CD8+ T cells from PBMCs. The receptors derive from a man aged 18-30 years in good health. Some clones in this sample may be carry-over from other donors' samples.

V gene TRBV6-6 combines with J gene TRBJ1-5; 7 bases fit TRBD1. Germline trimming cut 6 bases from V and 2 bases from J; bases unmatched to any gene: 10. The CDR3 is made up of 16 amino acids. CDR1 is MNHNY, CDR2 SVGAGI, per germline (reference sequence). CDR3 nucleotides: TGTGCCAGCAGCTTCCAGGGGGGTTGGGGCAATCAGCCCCAGCATTTT. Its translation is CASSFQGGWGNQPQHF.

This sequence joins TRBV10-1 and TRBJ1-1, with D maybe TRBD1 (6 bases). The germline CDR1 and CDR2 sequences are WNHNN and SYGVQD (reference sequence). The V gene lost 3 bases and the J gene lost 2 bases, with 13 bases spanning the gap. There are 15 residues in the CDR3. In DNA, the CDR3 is TGCGCCAGCAGTGAACCCGGGACACCCAACACTGAAGCTTTCTTT. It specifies CASSEPGTPNTEAFF.

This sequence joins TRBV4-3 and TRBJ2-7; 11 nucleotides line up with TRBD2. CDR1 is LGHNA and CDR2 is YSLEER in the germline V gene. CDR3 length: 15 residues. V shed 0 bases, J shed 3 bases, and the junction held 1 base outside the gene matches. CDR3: CASSQDTSGSYEQYF. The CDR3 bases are TGCGCCAGCAGCCAAGACACTAGCGGGAGCTACGAGCAGTACTTC.

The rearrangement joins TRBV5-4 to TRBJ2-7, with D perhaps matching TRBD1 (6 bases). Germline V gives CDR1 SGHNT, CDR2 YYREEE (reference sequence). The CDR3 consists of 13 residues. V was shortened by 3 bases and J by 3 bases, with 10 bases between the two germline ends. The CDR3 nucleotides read TGTGCCAGCAGCTCCACAGGGAACTACGAGCAGTACTTC. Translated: CASSSTGNYEQYF.

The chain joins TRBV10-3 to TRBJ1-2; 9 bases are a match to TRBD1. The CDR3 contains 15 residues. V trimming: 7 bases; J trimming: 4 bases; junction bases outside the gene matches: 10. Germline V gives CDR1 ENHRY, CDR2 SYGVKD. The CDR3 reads CAIMMTGGAFYGYTF. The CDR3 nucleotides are TGTGCCATCATGATGACAGGGGGGGCTTTCTATGGCTACACCTTC.

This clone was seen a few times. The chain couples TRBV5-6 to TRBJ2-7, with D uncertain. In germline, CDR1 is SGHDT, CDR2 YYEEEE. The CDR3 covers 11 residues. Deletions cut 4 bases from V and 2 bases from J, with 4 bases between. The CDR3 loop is CASSGPYEQYF. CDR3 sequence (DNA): TGTGCCAGCAGCGGACCCTACGAGCAGTACTTC.

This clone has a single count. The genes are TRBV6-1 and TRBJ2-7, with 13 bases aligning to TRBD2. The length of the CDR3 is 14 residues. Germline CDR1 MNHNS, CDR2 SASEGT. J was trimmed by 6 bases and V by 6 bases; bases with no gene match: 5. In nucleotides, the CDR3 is TGTGCCAGCAGCGATGGACTAGCGGGAGTCGAGCAGTACTTC. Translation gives CASSDGLAGVEQYF.

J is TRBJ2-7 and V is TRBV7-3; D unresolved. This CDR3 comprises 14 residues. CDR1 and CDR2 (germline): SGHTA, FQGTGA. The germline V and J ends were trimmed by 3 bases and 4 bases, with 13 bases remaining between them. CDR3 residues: CASSLGPGVYEQYF. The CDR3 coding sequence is TGTGCCAGCAGCTTGGGCCCTGGGGTGTACGAGCAGTACTTC.

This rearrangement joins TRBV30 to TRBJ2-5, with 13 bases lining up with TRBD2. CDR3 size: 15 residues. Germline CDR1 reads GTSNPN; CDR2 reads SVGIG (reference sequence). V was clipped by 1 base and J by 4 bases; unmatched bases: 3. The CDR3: CAWSARLAGGETQYF. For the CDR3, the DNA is TGTGCCTGGAGTGCCAGACTAGCGGGAGGAGAGACCCAGTACTTC.

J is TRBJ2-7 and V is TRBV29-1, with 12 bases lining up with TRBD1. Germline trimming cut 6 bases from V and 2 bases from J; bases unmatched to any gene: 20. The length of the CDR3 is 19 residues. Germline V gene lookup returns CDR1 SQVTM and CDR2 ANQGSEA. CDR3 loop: CSVVLRDRGPIIPPYEQYF. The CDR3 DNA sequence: TGCAGCGTCGTTTTGCGGGACAGGGGGCCGATAATCCCGCCCTACGAGCAGTACTTC.

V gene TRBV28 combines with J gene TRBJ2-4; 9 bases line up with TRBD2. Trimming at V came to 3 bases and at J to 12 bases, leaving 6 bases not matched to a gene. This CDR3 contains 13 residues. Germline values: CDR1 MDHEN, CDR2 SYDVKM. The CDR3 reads CASSFGAGGSQYF. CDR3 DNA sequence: TGTGCCAGCAGTTTTGGAGCGGGGGGTAGTCAGTACTTC.

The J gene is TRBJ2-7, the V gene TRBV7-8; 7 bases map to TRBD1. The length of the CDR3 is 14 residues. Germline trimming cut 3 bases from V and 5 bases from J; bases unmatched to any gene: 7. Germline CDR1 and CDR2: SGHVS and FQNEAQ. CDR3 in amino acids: CASSFSTGSNEQYF. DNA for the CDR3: TGTGCCAGCAGCTTTTCGACAGGGTCCAACGAGCAGTACTTC.

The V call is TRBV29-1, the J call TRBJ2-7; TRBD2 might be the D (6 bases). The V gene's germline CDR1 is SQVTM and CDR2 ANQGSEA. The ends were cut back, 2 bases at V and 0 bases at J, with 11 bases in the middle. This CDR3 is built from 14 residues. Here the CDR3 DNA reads TGCAGCGTTGAATACCGGGAGCGCTCCTACGAGCAGTACTTC. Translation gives CSVEYRERSYEQYF.

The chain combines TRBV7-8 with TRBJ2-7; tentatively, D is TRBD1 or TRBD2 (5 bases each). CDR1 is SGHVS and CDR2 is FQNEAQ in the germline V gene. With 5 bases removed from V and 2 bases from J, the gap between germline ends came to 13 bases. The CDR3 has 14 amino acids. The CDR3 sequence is CASSPTRGAYEQYF. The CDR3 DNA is TGTGCCAGCAGCCCCACAAGAGGGGCCTACGAGCAGTACTTC. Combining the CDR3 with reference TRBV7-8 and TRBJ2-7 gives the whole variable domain GAGVSQSPRYKVAKRGQDVALRCDPISGHVSLFWYQQALGQGPEFLTYFQNEAQLDKSGLPSDRFFAERPEGSVSTLKIQRTQQEDSAVYLCASSPTRGAYEQYFGPGTRLTVT.

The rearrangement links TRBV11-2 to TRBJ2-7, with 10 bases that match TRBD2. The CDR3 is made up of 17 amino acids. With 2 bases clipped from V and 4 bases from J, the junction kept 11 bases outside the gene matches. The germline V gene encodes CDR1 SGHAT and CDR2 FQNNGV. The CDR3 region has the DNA TGTGCCAGCAGCTTACTCCCAACTAGCGGGGTATCATACGAGCAGTACTTC. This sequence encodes CASSLLPTSGVSYEQYF.

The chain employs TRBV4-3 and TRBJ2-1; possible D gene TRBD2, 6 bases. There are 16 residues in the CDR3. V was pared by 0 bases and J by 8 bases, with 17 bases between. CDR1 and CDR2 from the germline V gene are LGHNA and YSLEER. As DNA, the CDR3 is TGCGCCAGCAGCCAAGACCGGGACTTACTGGGTGATGAGCAGTTCTTC. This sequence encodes CASSQDRDLLGDEQFF.

The CDR3, as DNA: TGTGCCAGCAGAACCAGGTGGGGGAACACTGAAGCTTTCTTT. Its translation is CASRTRWGNTEAFF. This sequence joins TRBV28 and TRBJ1-1; D is uncertain. CDR3 length: 14 amino acids. V was trimmed by 6 bases and J by 1 base, leaving 12 bases between them. CDR1 and CDR2 from the germline V gene are MDHEN and SYDVKM.

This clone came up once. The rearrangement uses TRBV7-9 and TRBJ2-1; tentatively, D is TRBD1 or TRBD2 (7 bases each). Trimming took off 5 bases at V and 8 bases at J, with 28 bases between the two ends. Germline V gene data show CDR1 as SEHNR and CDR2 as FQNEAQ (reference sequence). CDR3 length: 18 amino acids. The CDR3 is CASSHFRGRAFLTHEQFF. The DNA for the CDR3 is TGTGCCAGCAGCCATTTCAGGGGGAGGGCCTTTTTAACCCATGAGCAGTTCTTC.

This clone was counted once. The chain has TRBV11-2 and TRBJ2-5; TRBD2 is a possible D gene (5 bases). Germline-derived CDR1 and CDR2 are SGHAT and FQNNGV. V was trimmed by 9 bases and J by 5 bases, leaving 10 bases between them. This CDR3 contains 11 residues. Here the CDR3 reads CASGRGETQYF. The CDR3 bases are TGTGCCAGTGGCCGAGGGGAGACCCAGTACTTC.

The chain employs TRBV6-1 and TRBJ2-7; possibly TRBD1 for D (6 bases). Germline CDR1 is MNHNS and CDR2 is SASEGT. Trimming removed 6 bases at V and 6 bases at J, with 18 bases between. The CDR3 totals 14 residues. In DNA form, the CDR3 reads TGTGCCAGCAGAGACGACAGGACTTATGTCGAGCAGTACTTC. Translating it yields CASRDDRTYVEQYF.

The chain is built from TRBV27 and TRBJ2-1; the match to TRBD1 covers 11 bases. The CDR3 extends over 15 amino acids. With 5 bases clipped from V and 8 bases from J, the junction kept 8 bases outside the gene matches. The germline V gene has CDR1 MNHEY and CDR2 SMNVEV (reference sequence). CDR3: CASSPGTGGLDEQFF. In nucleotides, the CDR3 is TGTGCCAGCAGTCCCGGGACAGGGGGGTTGGATGAGCAGTTCTTC.

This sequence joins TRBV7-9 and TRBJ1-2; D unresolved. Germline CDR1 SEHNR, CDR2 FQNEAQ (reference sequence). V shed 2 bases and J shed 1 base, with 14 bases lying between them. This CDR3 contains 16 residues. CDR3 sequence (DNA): TGTGCCAGCAGCTTATCGGGCGATCCTCGTAACTATGGCTACACCTTC. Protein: CASSLSGDPRNYGYTF. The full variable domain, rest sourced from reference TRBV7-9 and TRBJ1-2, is DTGVSQNPRHKITKRGQNVTFRCDPISEHNRLYWYRQTLGQGPEFLTYFQNEAQLEKSRLLSDRFSAERPKGSFSTLEIQRTEQGDSAMYLCASSLSGDPRNYGYTFGSGTRLTVV.

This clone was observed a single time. The DNA of the CDR3 is TGTGCCGGGAACAAACAGGTTGACTATGGCTACACCTTC. Translation: CAGNKQVDYGYTF. This chain joins TRBV7-9 and TRBJ1-2, with D possibly TRBD1 on 5 matching bases. From germline, CDR1 is SEHNR and CDR2 FQNEAQ (reference sequence). The CDR3 sequence is 13 residues long. V was trimmed by 11 bases and J by 3 bases, leaving 16 bases between them.

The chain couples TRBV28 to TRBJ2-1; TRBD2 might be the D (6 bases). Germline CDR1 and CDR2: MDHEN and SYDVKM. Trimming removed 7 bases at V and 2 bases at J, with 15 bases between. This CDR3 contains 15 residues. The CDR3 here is CASTTSGRTYNEQFF. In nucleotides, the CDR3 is TGTGCCAGCACCACTTCCGGGAGAACCTACAATGAGCAGTTCTTC.

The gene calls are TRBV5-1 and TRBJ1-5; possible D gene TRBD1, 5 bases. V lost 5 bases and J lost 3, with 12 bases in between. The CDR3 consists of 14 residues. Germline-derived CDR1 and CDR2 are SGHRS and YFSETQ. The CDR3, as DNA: TGCGCCAGCAGACAGGACGGGAACAATCAGCCCCAGCATTTT. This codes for CASRQDGNNQPQHF.

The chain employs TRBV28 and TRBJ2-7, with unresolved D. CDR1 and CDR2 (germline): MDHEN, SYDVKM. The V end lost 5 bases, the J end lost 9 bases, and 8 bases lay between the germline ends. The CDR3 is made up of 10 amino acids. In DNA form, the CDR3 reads TGTGCCAGCAGTCATGGTGGGCAGTACTTC. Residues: CASSHGGQYF.